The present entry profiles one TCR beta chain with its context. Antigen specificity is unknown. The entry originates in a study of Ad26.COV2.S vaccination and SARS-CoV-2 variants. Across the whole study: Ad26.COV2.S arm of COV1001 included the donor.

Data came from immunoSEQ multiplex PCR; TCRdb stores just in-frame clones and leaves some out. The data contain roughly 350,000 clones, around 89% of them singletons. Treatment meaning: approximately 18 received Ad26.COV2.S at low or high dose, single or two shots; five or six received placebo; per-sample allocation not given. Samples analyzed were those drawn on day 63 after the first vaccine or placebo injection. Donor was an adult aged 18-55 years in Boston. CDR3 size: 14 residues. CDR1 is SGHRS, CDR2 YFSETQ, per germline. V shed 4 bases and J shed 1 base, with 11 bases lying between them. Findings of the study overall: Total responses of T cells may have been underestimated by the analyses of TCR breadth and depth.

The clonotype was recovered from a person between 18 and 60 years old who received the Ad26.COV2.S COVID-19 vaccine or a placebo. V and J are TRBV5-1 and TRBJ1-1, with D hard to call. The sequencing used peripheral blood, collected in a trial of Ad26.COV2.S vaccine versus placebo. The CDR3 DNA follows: TGCGCCAGCAGCCTACTTGCCCGGAACACTGAAGCTTTCTTT. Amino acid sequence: CASSLLARNTEAFF.